A selection of T cell receptor beta chains follows, all from one sample in a study of human T cells and chemical hapten exposure. TCRdb reprocessed the RACE reads via MiXCR and lists one record per CDR3 protein. The sample yields about 400,000 distinct CDR3 sequences, roughly 6% seen once. The sample here was whole blood, taken in connection with sensitization to the hapten diphenylcyclopropenone (DPC). These receptors were obtained from a woman between 18 and 29 years old with alopecia areata. Some clones in this sample may be carry-over from other donors' samples. Both conserved end residues are part of each CDR3. A D gene is named only where the DNA matches it firmly. Rows give clone size only sometimes, using once, few, many, or a class for an expanded clone.

-	TRBV7-2	TRBJ1-3	TRBD1	TGTGCCAGTAGGCAGGGGGTTGGAAACACCATATATTTT	CASRQGVGNTIYF
few	TRBV4-3	TRBJ1-2	-	TGCGCCAGCAGCCAAGATAGGGACACCGTCTATGGCTACACCTTC	CASSQDRDTVYGYTF
few	TRBV6-5	TRBJ2-3	-	TGTGCCAGCAGTTACTTCCGGGCGGGAGATACGCAGTATTTT	CASSYFRAGDTQYF
many	TRBV29-1	TRBJ1-1	-	TGCAGCGTTGAAGAGGGTGGGACTGAAGCTTTCTTT	CSVEEGGTEAFF
few	TRBV20-1	TRBJ2-3	-	TGCAGTGCCACCGCAGGACAGATCTGGACTCTAGATACGCAGTATTTT	CSATAGQIWTLDTQYF
-	TRBV5-1	TRBJ2-3	TRBD1	TGCGCCAGCAGACGACAGGGCGCAGATACGCAGTATTTT	CASRRQGADTQYF
-	TRBV6-5	TRBJ2-1	-	TGTGCCAGCAGTTACTCCCTACCCCAGACTGAGCAGTTCTTC	CASSYSLPQTEQFF
-	TRBV9	TRBJ1-1	-	TGTGCCAGCAGCCCCCTTTGGGGGCTCGACACTGAAGCTTTCTTT	CASSPLWGLDTEAFF
-	TRBV4-3	TRBJ2-1	TRBD2	TGCGCCAGCAGCCAAGGGCTAGCGGGGATGAATGAGCAGTTCTTC	CASSQGLAGMNEQFF
few	TRBV5-1	TRBJ1-2	-	TGCGCCAGCAGCTTGGGGTTGTTGGGGCCGGGAGGCTACACCTTC	CASSLGLLGPGGYTF
many	TRBV5-1	TRBJ1-2	-	TGCGCCAGCAGCTCTGATATCGGGGACTATGGCTACACCTTC	CASSSDIGDYGYTF
few	TRBV6-5	TRBJ2-7	-	TGTGCCAGCAGTTACTCGGCGGTCGACGCCTACGAGCAGTACTTC	CASSYSAVDAYEQYF
many	TRBV6-5	TRBJ1-2	TRBD1	TGTGCCAGCAGGACAGGGACCGCATTCTATGGCTACACCTTC	CASRTGTAFYGYTF
-	TRBV7-9	TRBJ2-2	-	TGTGCCAGCAGCTATTCCAGGCGGGGACCCCACACCGGGGAGCTGTTTTTT	CASSYSRRGPHTGELFF